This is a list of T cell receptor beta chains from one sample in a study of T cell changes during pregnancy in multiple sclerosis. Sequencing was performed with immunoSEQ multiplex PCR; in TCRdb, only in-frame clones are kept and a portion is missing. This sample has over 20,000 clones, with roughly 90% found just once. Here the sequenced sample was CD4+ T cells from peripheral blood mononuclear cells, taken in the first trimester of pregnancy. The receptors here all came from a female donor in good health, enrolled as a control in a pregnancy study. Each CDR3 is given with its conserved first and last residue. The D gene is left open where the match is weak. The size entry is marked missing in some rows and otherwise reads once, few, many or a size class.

CDR3: CASRGGLTGELFF
DNA: TGTGCCAGCAGGGGGGGGCTCACCGGGGAGCTGTTTTTT
D: -
J: TRBJ2-2
size: -
V: TRBV6-4

CDR3: CASSSTGHYGYTF
DNA: TGTGCCAGCAGCTCGACAGGACACTATGGCTACACCTTC
D: -
J: TRBJ1-2
size: -
V: TRBV7-9

CDR3: CASIPRGQGTEAFF
DNA: TGTGCCAGCATCCCGAGGGGACAGGGGACTGAAGCTTTCTTT
D: TRBD1
J: TRBJ1-1
size: -
V: TRBV6-5

CDR3: CASSLEGRSGPPGKNIQYF
DNA: TGCGCCAGCAGCCTTGAAGGCCGCAGCGGTCCCCCCGGCAAAAACATTCAGTACTTC
D: -
J: TRBJ2-4
size: -
V: TRBV4-1

CDR3: CASNRAGGNEQFF
DNA: TGTGCCAGCAATCGGGCCGGGGGAAATGAGCAGTTCTTC
D: -
J: TRBJ2-1
size: -
V: TRBV5-4

CDR3: CASSLTGGYNSPLHF
DNA: TGTGCCAGCAGTTTAACGGGAGGCTATAATTCACCCCTCCACTTT
D: -
J: TRBJ1-6
size: -
V: TRBV28

CDR3: CASSFRGTSGGTRNTGELFF
DNA: TGTGCCAGTAGTTTCAGGGGGACTAGCGGGGGTACCAGGAACACCGGGGAGCTGTTTTTT
D: TRBD2
J: TRBJ2-2
size: -
V: TRBV19

CDR3: CASSYQGGSNEKLFF
DNA: TGTGCCAGCAGCTATCAGGGTGGCTCTAATGAAAAACTGTTTTTT
D: -
J: TRBJ1-4
size: -
V: TRBV13

CDR3: CAWSGGGSRYEQYF
DNA: TGTGCCTGGAGCGGTGGTGGGAGTAGATACGAGCAGTACTTC
D: -
J: TRBJ2-7
size: -
V: TRBV30

CDR3: CASSLVQVVGNTEAFF
DNA: TGTGCCAGCAGTTTAGTACAGGTGGTGGGGAACACTGAAGCTTTCTTT
D: -
J: TRBJ1-1
size: -
V: TRBV28

CDR3: CASSPGHQGGYTF
DNA: TGTGCCAGCTCCCCCGGGCACCAGGGGGGCTACACCTTC
D: -
J: TRBJ1-2
size: -
V: TRBV6-5

CDR3: CASTVGGSLRNTEAFF
DNA: TGTGCCAGCACGGTAGGGGGCTCCCTACGGAACACTGAAGCTTTCTTT
D: TRBD1
J: TRBJ1-1
size: -
V: TRBV6-6

CDR3: CASSIDAGTDTQYF
DNA: TGTGCCAGTAGTATAGATGCGGGCACAGATACGCAGTATTTT
D: -
J: TRBJ2-3
size: -
V: TRBV19

CDR3: CASGVGLAGVNEQFF
DNA: TGTGCCAGCGGGGTCGGACTAGCGGGGGTAAATGAGCAGTTCTTC
D: TRBD2
J: TRBJ2-1
size: -
V: TRBV2

CDR3: CASSYSGRAQGYTF
DNA: TGTGCCAGCAGTTACTCAGGCAGGGCACAAGGCTACACCTTC
D: -
J: TRBJ1-2
size: -
V: TRBV6-5

CDR3: CATSSFLTGGNSPLHF
DNA: TGTGCCACCAGCAGTTTTTTGACAGGGGGGAATTCACCCCTCCACTTT
D: TRBD1
J: TRBJ1-6
size: -
V: TRBV15

CDR3: CASSPGQGASYEQYF
DNA: TGTGCCAGCAGCCCGGGACAGGGGGCCTCCTACGAGCAGTACTTC
D: TRBD1
J: TRBJ2-7
size: once
V: TRBV7-9

CDR3: CASSLAGLGNTIYF
DNA: TGTGCCAGCAGCTTAGCGGGCCTAGGAAACACCATATATTTT
D: -
J: TRBJ1-3
size: once
V: TRBV5-4

CDR3: CASSDAGADYEAFF
DNA: TGTGCCAGCAGTGACGCGGGGGCGGATTATGAAGCTTTCTTT
D: -
J: TRBJ1-1
size: -
V: TRBV2

CDR3: CASSLEAGGRNEQFF
DNA: TGTGCCAGCAGCTTGGAAGCGGGGGGGCGAAATGAGCAGTTCTTC
D: TRBD2
J: TRBJ2-1
size: -
V: TRBV5-4

CDR3: CASSLARGARFHYGYTF
DNA: TGTGCCAGCAGCTTGGCCAGGGGGGCCCGGTTCCACTATGGCTACACCTTC
D: TRBD1
J: TRBJ1-2
size: -
V: TRBV5-6

CDR3: CAISGTGAAEAFF
DNA: TGTGCCATCAGTGGAACAGGGGCGGCTGAAGCTTTCTTT
D: TRBD1
J: TRBJ1-1
size: -
V: TRBV10-3

CDR3: CASSGGAGPSSYNEQFF
DNA: TGCGCCAGCAGCGGGGGCGCCGGACCCAGCTCCTACAATGAGCAGTTCTTC
D: -
J: TRBJ2-1
size: -
V: TRBV5-1

CDR3: CASSSAYEQYF
DNA: TGTGCCAGCAGCTCTGCCTACGAGCAGTACTTC
D: -
J: TRBJ2-7
size: -
V: TRBV7-2

CDR3: CASSPGVGLNYGYTF
DNA: TGTGCCAGCTCACCAGGAGTGGGTCTTAACTATGGCTACACCTTC
D: -
J: TRBJ1-2
size: -
V: TRBV18

CDR3: CASSSNRAGGNTEAFF
DNA: TGTGCCAGCAGCTCCAACCGGGCAGGAGGGAACACTGAAGCTTTCTTT
D: -
J: TRBJ1-1
size: -
V: TRBV7-2